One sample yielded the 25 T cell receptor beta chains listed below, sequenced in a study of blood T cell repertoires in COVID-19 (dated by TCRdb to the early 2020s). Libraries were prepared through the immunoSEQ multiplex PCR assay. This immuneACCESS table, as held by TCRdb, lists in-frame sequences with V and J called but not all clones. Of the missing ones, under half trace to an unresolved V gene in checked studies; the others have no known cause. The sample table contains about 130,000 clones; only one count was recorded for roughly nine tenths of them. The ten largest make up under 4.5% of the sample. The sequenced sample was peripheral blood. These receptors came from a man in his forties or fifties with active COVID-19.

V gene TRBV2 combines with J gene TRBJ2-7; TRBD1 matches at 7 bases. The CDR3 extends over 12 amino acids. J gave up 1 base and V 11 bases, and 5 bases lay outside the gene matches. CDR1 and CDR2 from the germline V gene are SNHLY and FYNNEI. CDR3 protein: CAARGNSYEQYF. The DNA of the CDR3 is TGTGCCGCCAGGGGGAATTCCTACGAGCAGTACTTC.

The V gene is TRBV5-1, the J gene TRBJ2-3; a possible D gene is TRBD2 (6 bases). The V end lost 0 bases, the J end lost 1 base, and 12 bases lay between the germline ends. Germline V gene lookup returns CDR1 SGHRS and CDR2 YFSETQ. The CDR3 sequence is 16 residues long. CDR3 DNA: TGCGCCAGCAGCTTGGGTTGGGCGGGGCGCACAGATACGCAGTATTTT. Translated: CASSLGWAGRTDTQYF. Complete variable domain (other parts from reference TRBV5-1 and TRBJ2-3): KAGVTQTPRYLIKTRGQQVTLSCSPISGHRSVSWYQQTPGQGLQFLFEYFSETQRNKGNFPGRFSGRQFSNSRSEMNVSTLELGDSALYLCASSLGWAGRTDTQYFGPGTRLTVL.

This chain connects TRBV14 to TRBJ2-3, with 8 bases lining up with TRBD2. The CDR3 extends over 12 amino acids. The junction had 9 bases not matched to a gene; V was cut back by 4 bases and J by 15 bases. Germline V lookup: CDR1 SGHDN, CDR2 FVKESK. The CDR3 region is CASSPLGTSQYF. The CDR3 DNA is TGTGCCAGCAGCCCGCTCGGGACTAGTCAATATTTT.

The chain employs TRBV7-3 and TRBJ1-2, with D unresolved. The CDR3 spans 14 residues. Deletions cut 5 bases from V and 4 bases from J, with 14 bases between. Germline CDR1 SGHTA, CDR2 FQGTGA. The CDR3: CASSPARGPYGYTF. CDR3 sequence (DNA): TGTGCCAGCAGCCCTGCCCGGGGTCCCTATGGCTACACCTTC.

CDR3 residues: CASSGGTASTDTQYF. Here the CDR3 DNA reads TGCGCCAGCAGTGGGGGGACTGCTAGCACAGATACGCAGTATTTT. The chain couples TRBV10-1 to TRBJ2-3; D might be TRBD2 (6 bases). Germline V gene sequence: CDR1 WNHNN, CDR2 SYGVQD (reference sequence). The ends were cut back, 4 bases at V and 0 bases at J, with 11 bases in the middle. The CDR3 spans 15 residues.

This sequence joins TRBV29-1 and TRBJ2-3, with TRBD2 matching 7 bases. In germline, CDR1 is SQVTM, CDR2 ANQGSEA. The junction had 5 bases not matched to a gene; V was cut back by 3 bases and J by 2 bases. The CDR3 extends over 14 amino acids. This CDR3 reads CSVEYGGFTDTQYF. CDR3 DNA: TGCAGCGTTGAGTACGGGGGGTTCACAGATACGCAGTATTTT.

The CDR3 reads CASSVDAGSGNTIYF. The CDR3 bases are TGTGCCAGCAGCGTAGACGCGGGGTCTGGAAACACCATATATTTT. J is TRBJ1-3 and V is TRBV9; no clear D. CDR1 and CDR2 from the germline V gene are SGDLS and YYNGEE. Trimming shortened V by 0 bases and J by 1 base, and 8 bases separated the two germline ends. This CDR3 region has 15 residues.

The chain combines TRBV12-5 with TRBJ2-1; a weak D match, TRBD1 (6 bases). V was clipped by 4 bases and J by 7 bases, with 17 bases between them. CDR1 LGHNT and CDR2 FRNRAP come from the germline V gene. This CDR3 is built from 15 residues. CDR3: CASGWTVADINEQFF. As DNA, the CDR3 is TGTGCTAGTGGTTGGACAGTGGCGGATATTAATGAGCAGTTCTTC.

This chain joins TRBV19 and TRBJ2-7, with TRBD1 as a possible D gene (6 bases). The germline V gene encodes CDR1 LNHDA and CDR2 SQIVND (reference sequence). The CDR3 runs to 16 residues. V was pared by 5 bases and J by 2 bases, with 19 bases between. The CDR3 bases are TGTGCCAGTAGTCCTAGGACGGGGAAGGGGGCCTACGAGCAGTACTTC. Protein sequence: CASSPRTGKGAYEQYF.

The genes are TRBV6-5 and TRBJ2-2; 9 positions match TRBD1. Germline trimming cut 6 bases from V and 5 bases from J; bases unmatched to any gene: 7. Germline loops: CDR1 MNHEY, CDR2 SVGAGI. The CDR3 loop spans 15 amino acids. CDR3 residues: CASRGTGGGTGELFF. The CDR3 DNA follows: TGTGCCAGCAGGGGAACAGGGGGCGGGACCGGGGAGCTGTTTTTT.

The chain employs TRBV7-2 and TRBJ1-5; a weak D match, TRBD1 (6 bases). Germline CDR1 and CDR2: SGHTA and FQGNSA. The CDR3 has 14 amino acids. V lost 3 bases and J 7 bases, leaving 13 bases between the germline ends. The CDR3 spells CASSFFRGNQPQHF. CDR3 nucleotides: TGTGCCAGCAGCTTCTTCAGGGGTAACCAGCCCCAGCATTTT.

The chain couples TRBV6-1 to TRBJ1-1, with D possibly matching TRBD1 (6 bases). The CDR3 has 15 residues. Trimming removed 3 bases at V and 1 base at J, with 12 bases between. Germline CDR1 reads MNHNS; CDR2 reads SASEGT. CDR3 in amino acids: CASSDRTASNTEAFF. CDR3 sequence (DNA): TGTGCCAGCAGTGACAGGACAGCTTCGAACACTGAAGCTTTCTTT.

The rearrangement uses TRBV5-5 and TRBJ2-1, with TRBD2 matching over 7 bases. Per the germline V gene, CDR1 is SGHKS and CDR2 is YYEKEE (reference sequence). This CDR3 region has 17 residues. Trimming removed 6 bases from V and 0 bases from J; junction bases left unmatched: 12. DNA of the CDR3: TGTGCCAGCACCCGGGCCACGCGGGGGAGCTCCTACAATGAGCAGTTCTTC. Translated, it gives CASTRATRGSSYNEQFF. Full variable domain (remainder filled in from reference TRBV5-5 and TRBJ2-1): DAGVTQSPTHLIKTRGQQVTLRCSPISGHKSVSWYQQVLGQGPQFIFQYYEKEERGRGNFPDRFSARQFPNYSSELNVNALLLGDSALYLCASTRATRGSSYNEQFFGPGTRLTVL.

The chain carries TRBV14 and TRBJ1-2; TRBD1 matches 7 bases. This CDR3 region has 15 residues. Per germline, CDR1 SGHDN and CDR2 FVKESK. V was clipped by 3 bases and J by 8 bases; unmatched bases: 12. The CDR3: CASSHPTGTYLGYTF. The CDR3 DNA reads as TGTGCCAGCAGCCACCCGACAGGGACCTACTTAGGCTACACCTTC.

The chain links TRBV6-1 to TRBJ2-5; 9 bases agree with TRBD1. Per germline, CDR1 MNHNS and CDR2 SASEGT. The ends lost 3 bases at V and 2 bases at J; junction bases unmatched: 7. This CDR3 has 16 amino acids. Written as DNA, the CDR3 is TGTGCCAGCAGTGAGGGGACAGGGTATGGACAAGAGACCCAGTACTTC. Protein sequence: CASSEGTGYGQETQYF.

CDR3 in amino acids: CASSEASGVDGYTF. The CDR3 DNA follows: TGTGCCAGCAGTGAAGCTTCAGGGGTCGATGGCTACACCTTC. V usage is TRBV6-1 and J usage is TRBJ1-2; D might be TRBD1 (6 bases). From germline, CDR1 is MNHNS and CDR2 SASEGT. The CDR3 is 14 amino acids. Trimming removed 0 bases at V and 6 bases at J, with 11 bases between.

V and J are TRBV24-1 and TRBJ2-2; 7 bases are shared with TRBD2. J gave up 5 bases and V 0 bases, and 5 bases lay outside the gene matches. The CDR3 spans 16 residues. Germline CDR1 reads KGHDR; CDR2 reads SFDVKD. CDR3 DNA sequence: TGTGCCACCAGTGATTTGGGCGGGAGCGGGACCGGGGAGCTGTTTTTT. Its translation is CATSDLGGSGTGELFF.

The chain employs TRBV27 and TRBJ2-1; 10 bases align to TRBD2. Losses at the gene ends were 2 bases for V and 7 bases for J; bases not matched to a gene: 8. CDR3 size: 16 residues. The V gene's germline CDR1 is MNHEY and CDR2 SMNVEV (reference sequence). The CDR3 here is CASSLTPTSGENEQFF. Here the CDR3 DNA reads TGTGCCAGCAGTTTAACTCCTACTAGCGGGGAGAATGAGCAGTTCTTC.

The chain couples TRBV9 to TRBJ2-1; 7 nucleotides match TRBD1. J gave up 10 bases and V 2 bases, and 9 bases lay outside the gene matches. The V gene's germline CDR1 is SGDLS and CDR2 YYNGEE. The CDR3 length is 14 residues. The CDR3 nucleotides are TGTGCCAGCAGCGTGGGACAGAACACGGGGGAGCAGTTCTTC. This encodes CASSVGQNTGEQFF.

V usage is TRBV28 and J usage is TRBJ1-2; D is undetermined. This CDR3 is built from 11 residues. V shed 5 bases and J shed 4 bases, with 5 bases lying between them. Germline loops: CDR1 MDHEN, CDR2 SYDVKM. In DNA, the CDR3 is TGTGCCAGCAGTACTTCCTATGGCTACACCTTC. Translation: CASSTSYGYTF.

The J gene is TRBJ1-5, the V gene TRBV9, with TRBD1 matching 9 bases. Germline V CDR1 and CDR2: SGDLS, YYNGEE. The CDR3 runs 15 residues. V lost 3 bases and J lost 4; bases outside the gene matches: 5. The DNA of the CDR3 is TGTGCCAGCAGCGGATGGACAGGGGAGAATCAGCCCCAGCATTTT. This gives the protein CASSGWTGENQPQHF.

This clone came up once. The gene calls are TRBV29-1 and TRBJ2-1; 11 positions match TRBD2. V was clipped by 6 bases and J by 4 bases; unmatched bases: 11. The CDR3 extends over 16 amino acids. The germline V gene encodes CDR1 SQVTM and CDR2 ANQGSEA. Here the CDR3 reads CSVAHILAGGYNEQFF. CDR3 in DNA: TGCAGCGTCGCACACATCCTAGCGGGAGGTTACAATGAGCAGTTCTTC.

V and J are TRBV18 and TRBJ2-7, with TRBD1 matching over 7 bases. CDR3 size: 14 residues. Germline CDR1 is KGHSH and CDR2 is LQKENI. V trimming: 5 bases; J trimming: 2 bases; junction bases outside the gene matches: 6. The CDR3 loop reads CASSSWDRTYEQYF. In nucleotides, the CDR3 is TGTGCCAGCTCATCCTGGGACAGAACCTACGAGCAGTACTTC.

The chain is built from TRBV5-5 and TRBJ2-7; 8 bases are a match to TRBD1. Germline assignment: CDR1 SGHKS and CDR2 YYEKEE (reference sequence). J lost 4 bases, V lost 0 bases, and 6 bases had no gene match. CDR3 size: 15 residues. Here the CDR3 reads CASSLGRTGQYEQYF. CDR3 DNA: TGTGCCAGCAGCTTGGGGCGGACAGGGCAATACGAGCAGTACTTC.

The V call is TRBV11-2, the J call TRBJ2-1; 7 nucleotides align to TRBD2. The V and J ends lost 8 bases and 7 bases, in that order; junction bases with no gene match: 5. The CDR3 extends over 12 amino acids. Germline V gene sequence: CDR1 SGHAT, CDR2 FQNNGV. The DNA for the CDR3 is TGTGCCAGCGGTAAAGCGGGGAATGAGCAGTTCTTC. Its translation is CASGKAGNEQFF.